One and the same sample provided the 10 T cell receptor beta chains below, sequenced in a study of T cells of healthy individuals. TCRdb ran MiXCR on the 5' RACE reads and lists one entry per CDR3 protein. The sample carries 63,000 or so distinct CDR3 sequences, roughly 17% recorded once. All receptors derive from a human donor in good health.

This chain links TRBV29-1 with TRBJ1-4; TRBD1 is a possible D gene (5 bases). Trimming removed 4 bases from V and 8 bases from J, with 14 bases in between. This CDR3 has 13 amino acids. Germline values: CDR1 SQVTM, CDR2 ANQGSEA. CDR3 sequence reads: CSVGGRAVEKLFF. In DNA form, the CDR3 reads TGCAGCGTTGGGGGGAGAGCGGTGGAAAAACTGTTTTTT.

This clonotype was counted at least ten times. This chain links TRBV4-3 with TRBJ2-7; 8 bases fit TRBD2. The CDR3 sequence is 16 residues long. Germline trimming cut 1 base from V and 4 bases from J; bases unmatched to any gene: 9. CDR1 is LGHNA, CDR2 YSLEER, per germline. The CDR3 region is CASSQGGTSPLYEQYF. The DNA for the CDR3 is TGCGCCAGCAGCCAAGGAGGGACTAGTCCTTTGTACGAGCAGTACTTC.

Notes on this clonotype: This may stem from a read error, because a much larger clone lies one nucleotide away. The chain couples TRBV5-6 to TRBJ1-5, with D uncertain. CDR1 and CDR2 from the germline V gene are SGHDT and YYEEEE. V was trimmed by 3 bases and J by 5 bases, leaving 6 bases between them. There are 12 residues in the CDR3. CDR3 in DNA: TGTGCCAGCAGCTACGAACATCAGCCCCAGCATTTT. Translation gives CASSYEHQPQHF.

Ten or more counts support this clonotype. This sequence joins TRBV9 and TRBJ2-1; 7 bases are shared with TRBD2. J lost 2 bases, V lost 4 bases, and 12 bases had no gene match. CDR3 length equals 17 residues. Germline V lookup: CDR1 SGDLS, CDR2 YYNGEE. CDR3 sequence: CASSHVPGLSPYNEQFF. In DNA form, the CDR3 reads TGTGCCAGCAGCCATGTACCGGGACTAAGCCCCTACAATGAGCAGTTCTTC.

This clonotype was observed at least ten times. V is TRBV24-1 and J is TRBJ1-5; D ambiguous. The CDR3 sequence is 14 residues long. Trimming removed 2 bases at V and 0 bases at J, with 4 bases between. Germline V gene sequence: CDR1 KGHDR, CDR2 SFDVKD. The CDR3 DNA follows: TGTGCCACCAGTGATTCCAATAGCAATCAGCCCCAGCATTTT. Translation: CATSDSNSNQPQHF.

For the CDR3, the DNA is TGTGCCAGCAGCCAGCCAGTGGGCCTCCTGAATGAGCAGTTCTTC. Translated: CASSQPVGLLNEQFF. This chain joins TRBV11-2 and TRBJ2-1; D ambiguous. Deletions cut 5 bases from V and 7 bases from J, with 18 bases between. The CDR3 runs to 15 residues. Per the germline V gene, CDR1 is SGHAT and CDR2 is FQNNGV.

The rearrangement links TRBV7-3 to TRBJ2-1; 16 bases map to TRBD2. From germline, CDR1 is SGHTA and CDR2 FQGTGA. There are 18 residues in the CDR3. V gave up 5 bases and J gave up 7 bases; unmatched junction bases: 11. The CDR3 loop reads CASSRGLAGGPGWNEQFF. CDR3 DNA sequence: TGTGCCAGCAGCCGGGGACTAGCGGGAGGGCCCGGCTGGAATGAGCAGTTCTTC.

V gene TRBV10-3 combines with J gene TRBJ1-5; 8 positions match TRBD1. The CDR3 is 15 residues long. Losses at the gene ends were 0 bases for V and 2 bases for J; bases not matched to a gene: 0. CDR1 is ENHRY and CDR2 is SYGVKD in the germline V gene. The chain's CDR3 is CAISESTGGNQPQHF. The CDR3 DNA reads TGTGCCATCAGTGAGTCGACAGGGGGCAATCAGCCCCAGCATTTT.

This clonotype was found many times. The chain employs TRBV4-3 and TRBJ1-4; D is possibly TRBD1 (5 bases). V shed 3 bases and J shed 7 bases, with 18 bases lying between them. Looked up from germline, CDR1 is LGHNA and CDR2 is YSLEER. The CDR3 is made up of 16 amino acids. CDR3 DNA: TGCGCCAGCAGCCAGTACGAGACAGAGCCAGGTGAAAAACTGTTTTTT. It is translated as CASSQYETEPGEKLFF.

In its sample, this clonotype was seen many times. The chain has TRBV20-1 and TRBJ2-3; D gene uncertain. CDR3 length: 12 amino acids. The germline gives CDR1 DFQATT, CDR2 SNEGSKA (reference sequence). Trimming took off 6 bases at V and 9 bases at J, with 16 bases between the two ends. CDR3 in amino acids: CSAKRQRATQYF. The CDR3 DNA reads TGCAGTGCGAAGAGGCAAAGGGCGACGCAGTATTTT.